These 4 T cell receptor beta chains came from one sample sequenced in a study of beta chain features in type 1 diabetes. Whole-study results and caveats: Patients with Type 1 diabetes showed moderately but significantly shorter TCRB CDR3s in all four CD4+ subsets.

Expressed TCRB transcripts were sequenced because the entire RNA isolate underwent reverse transcription. The protocol was immunoSEQ multiplex PCR, while the TCRdb copy is restricted to in-frame clones and leaves out a portion. The table has roughly 300,000 clones, around 9.7% seen once. Their specific antigens are unknown. The sample comprised central memory CD4+ T cells from blood. The receptors were sampled from a young man with type 1 diabetes.

CDR3 nucleotide sequence: TGCGCCAGCAGCTTGGTACAGGATGAGCAGTTCTTC. Amino acid sequence: CASSLVQDEQFF. The chain has TRBV5-1 and TRBJ2-1; tentative D call: TRBD1 (5 bases). V lost 0 bases, J lost 8 bases, and 6 bases lay in between. The CDR3 covers 12 residues. Germline CDR1 is SGHRS and CDR2 is YFSETQ.

This clone turned up a few times. V and J are TRBV5-1 and TRBJ1-6, with TRBD1 matching 7 bases. The junction had 5 bases not matched to a gene; V was cut back by 5 bases and J by 6 bases. Germline V lookup: CDR1 SGHRS, CDR2 YFSETQ. The CDR3 is 14 residues long. The CDR3: CASRDREANSPLHF. The CDR3 DNA follows: TGCGCCAGCAGAGACAGGGAGGCTAATTCACCCCTCCACTTT.

V and J are TRBV4-2 and TRBJ2-4; perhaps TRBD2 as D (5 bases). The ends were cut back, 5 bases at V and 5 bases at J, with 13 bases in the middle. Germline CDR1 is LGHNA and CDR2 is YNFKEQ. This CDR3 spans 14 amino acids. This CDR3 reads CASSLARNENIQYF. CDR3 nucleotide sequence: TGTGCCAGCAGCTTAGCGCGGAACGAAAACATTCAGTACTTC.

The chain has TRBV4-1 and TRBJ2-5, with D unclear. This CDR3 contains 11 residues. Trimming removed 4 bases from V and 6 bases from J, with 6 bases in between. The germline CDR1 and CDR2 sequences are MGHRA and YSYEKL. The DNA of the CDR3 is TGCGCCAGCAGCCCCCCGAAGACCCAGTACTTC. It translates to CASSPPKTQYF.